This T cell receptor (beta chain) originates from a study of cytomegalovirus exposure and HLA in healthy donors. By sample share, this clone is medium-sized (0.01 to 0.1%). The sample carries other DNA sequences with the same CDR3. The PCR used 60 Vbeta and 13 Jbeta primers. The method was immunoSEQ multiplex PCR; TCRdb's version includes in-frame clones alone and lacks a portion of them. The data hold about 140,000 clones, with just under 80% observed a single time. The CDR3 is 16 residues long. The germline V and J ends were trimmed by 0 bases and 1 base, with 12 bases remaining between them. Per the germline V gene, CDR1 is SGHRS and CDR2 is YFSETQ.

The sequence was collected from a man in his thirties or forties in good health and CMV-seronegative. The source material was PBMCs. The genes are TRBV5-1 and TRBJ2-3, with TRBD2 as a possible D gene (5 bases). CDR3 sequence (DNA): TGCGCCAGCAGCTTGGCCTCGAGGGTGGGCACAGATACGCAGTATTTT. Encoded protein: CASSLASRVGTDTQYF.